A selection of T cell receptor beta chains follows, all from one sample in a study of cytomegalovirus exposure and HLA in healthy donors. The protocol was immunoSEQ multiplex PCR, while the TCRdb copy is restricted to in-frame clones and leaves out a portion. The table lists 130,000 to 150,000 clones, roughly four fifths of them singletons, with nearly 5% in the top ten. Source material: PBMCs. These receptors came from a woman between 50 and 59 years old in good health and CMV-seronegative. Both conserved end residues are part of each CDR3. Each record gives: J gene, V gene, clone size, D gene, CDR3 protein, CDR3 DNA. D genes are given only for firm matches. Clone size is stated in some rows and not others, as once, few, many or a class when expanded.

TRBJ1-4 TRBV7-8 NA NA CASSSGGLGEKLFF TGTGCCAGCAGCTCCGGGGGACTCGGTGAAAAACTGTTTTTT
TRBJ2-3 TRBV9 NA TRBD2 CASSVLLAGGGDTQYF TGTGCCAGCAGCGTTTTGTTAGCGGGGGGAGGAGATACGCAGTATTTT
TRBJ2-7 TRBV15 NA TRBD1 CATSPVWDSTYEQYF TGTGCCACCAGTCCGGTTTGGGACAGTACCTACGAGCAGTACTTC
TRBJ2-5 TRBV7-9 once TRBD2 CASSDSSGGYQETQYF TGTGCCAGCAGCGATTCTAGCGGGGGGTACCAAGAGACCCAGTACTTC
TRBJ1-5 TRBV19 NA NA CASANMEVNQPQHF TGTGCCAGTGCAAACATGGAGGTCAATCAGCCCCAGCATTTT
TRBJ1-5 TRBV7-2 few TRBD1 CASSTRAGGFQPQHF TGTGCCAGCAGCACTCGAGCAGGGGGCTTTCAGCCCCAGCATTTT
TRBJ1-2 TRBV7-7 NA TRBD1 CASSAGTGCNGYTF TGTGCTAGCAGCGCCGGGACAGGGTGCAATGGCTACACCTTC
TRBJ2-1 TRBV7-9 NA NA CASSLANKEYRYNEQFF TGTGCCAGCAGCTTAGCGAATAAGGAATACAGATACAATGAGCAGTTCTTC
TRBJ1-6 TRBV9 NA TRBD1 CASSVGTGRNNSPLHF TGTGCCAGCAGCGTAGGGACAGGGAGAAATAATTCACCCCTCCACTTT
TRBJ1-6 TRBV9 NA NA CASSTRTDDSPLHF TGTGCCAGCAGCACAAGGACAGATGATTCACCCCTCCACTTT
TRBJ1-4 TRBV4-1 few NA CASSQTSVATNEKLFF TGCGCCAGCAGCCAAACCTCAGTTGCAACTAATGAAAAACTGTTTTTT
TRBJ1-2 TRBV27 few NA CASSSSPYGYTF TGTGCCAGCAGTTCCAGTCCCTATGGCTACACCTTC
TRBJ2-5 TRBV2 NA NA CASSAYPGRGKETQYF TGTGCCAGCAGTGCTTATCCCGGGAGAGGAAAAGAGACCCAGTACTTC
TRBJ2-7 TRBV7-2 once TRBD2 CASSWGLAGLEQYF TGTGCCAGCAGCTGGGGACTAGCGGGGCTCGAGCAGTACTTC
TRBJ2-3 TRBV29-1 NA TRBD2 CSVEGTSVGTDTQYF TGCAGCGTTGAAGGGACTAGCGTGGGCACAGATACGCAGTATTTT
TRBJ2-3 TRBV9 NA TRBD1 CASSGQGALRDTQYF TGTGCCAGCAGCGGACAGGGGGCACTCCGGGATACGCAGTATTTT
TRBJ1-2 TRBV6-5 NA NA CASSPTSRAYGYTF TGTGCCAGCAGCCCAACCAGCAGGGCCTATGGCTACACCTTC
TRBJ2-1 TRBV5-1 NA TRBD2 CASSKGLAGLYNEQFF TGCGCCAGCAGCAAAGGACTAGCGGGGCTCTACAATGAGCAGTTCTTC
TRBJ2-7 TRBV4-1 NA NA CASSQVGTLLFGEQYF TGCGCCAGCAGCCAAGTGGGGACACTGCTTTTTGGCGAGCAGTACTTC
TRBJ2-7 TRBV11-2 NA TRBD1 CASSPVGGRSYEQYF TGTGCCAGCAGCCCCGTAGGGGGCCGGTCCTACGAGCAGTACTTC
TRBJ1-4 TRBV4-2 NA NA CASSQDSTGGNEKLFF TGTGCCAGCAGCCAAGATAGCACAGGTGGGAATGAAAAACTGTTTTTT
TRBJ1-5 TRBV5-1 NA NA CASSPVGGGNQPQHF TGCGCCAGCAGCCCGGTGGGGGGGGGCAATCAGCCCCAGCATTTT
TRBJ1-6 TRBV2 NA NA CASSELSSYNSPLHF TGTGCCAGCAGTGAGTTGAGCTCCTATAATTCACCCCTCCACTTT
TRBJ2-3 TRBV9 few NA CASSARDTGDTQYF TGTGCCAGCAGCGCCCGGGACACAGGGGATACGCAGTATTTT
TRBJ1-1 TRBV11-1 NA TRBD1 CASGRQGLMNTEAFF TGTGCCAGCGGACGACAGGGCCTTATGAACACTGAAGCTTTCTTT
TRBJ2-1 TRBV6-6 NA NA CASSYGALSYNEQFF TGTGCCAGCAGTTACGGGGCGCTGTCCTACAATGAGCAGTTCTTC
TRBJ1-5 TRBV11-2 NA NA CASSPLGGTDQPQHF TGTGCCAGCAGCCCCTTAGGAGGGACCGATCAGCCCCAGCATTTT
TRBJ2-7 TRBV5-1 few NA CASSLASPRGHNYEQYF TGCGCCAGCAGCTTGGCCTCTCCGCGGGGGCACAACTACGAGCAGTACTTC
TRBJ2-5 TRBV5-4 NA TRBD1 CASSLSGTGAWETQYF TGTGCCAGCAGCTTAAGTGGGACAGGGGCATGGGAGACCCAGTACTTC
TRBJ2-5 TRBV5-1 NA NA CASRVGGQETQYF TGCGCCAGCAGAGTCGGGGGCCAAGAGACCCAGTACTTC
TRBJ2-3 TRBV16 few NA CASSQQTRTGDTQYF TGTGCCAGCAGCCAACAAACAAGGACGGGGGATACGCAGTATTTT
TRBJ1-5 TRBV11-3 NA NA CASSQSRTRNQPQHF TGTGCCAGCAGCCAGTCCCGGACACGCAATCAGCCCCAGCATTTT
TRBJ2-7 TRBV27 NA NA CASSWTQGREQYF TGTGCCAGCAGTTGGACCCAGGGTCGCGAGCAGTACTTC
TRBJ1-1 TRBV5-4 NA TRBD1 CASSLEAGGDSHEAFF TGTGCCAGCAGCTTGGAGGCAGGGGGCGACTCCCATGAAGCTTTCTTT
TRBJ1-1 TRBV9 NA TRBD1 CASSVRGLDEAFF TGTGCCAGCAGCGTCAGGGGGCTTGATGAAGCTTTCTTT
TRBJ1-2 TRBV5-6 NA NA CASSEIGSDRSYGYTF TGTGCCAGCAGCGAGATCGGGTCGGACAGAAGCTATGGCTACACCTTC
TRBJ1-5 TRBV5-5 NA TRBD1 CASSRQGQGDQPQHF TGTGCCAGCAGCCGCCAAGGACAGGGAGATCAGCCCCAGCATTTT
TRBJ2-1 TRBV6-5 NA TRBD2 CASSYGLAGGNEQFF TGTGCCAGCAGTTACGGACTAGCGGGGGGGAATGAGCAGTTCTTC
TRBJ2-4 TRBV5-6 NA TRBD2 CASSLSSSGGLAKNIQYF TGTGCCAGCAGCTTATCTTCTAGCGGGGGGCTAGCCAAAAACATTCAGTACTTC
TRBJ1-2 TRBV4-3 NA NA CASSQDRNRGGYTF TGCGCCAGCAGCCAAGATCGCAACCGGGGGGGCTACACCTTC
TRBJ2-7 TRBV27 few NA CASSSRLAVEEQYF TGTGCCAGCAGTTCCAGACTCGCAGTAGAAGAGCAGTACTTC